This T cell receptor (beta chain) comes out of a study of PD-L1 blockade in urothelial cancer (dated 2017 in TCRdb). A note on the overall study: All patients started therapy in about 2014 and received atezolizumab 1,200 mg intravenously every 3 weeks. In the same patients, pretreatment tumors underwent whole exome sequencing and RNA sequencing in addition to TCR sequencing. Blood samples gave median yields of about 150,000 T cells and 82,636 unique TCRs, along with a median clonality of roughly 0.08. The study, an exploratory multi-omic analysis, examined somatic, immune and clinical correlates of response to PD-L1 blockade with atezolizumab in urothelial cancer. Blood samples were analyzed 3 weeks after the start of treatment (second dose) and 6 weeks after the start of treatment. Several patients reached durable clinical benefit, while 20 or so patients did not. About nine tenths of the roughly 29 patients were identified as males with urothelial cancer of bladder origin, and a prior smoking history was reported by 18 of 29 patients. Patients had an ECOG performance status of 0 or 1 and had received between 0 and 3 prior chemotherapy regimens. Pretreatment tumor samples, along with matched peripheral blood collected serially before and after atezolizumab treatment, underwent TCR sequencing. Under 30 patients had pretreatment blood TCR-seq, some 25 had at least one posttreatment blood collection, and some 25 had tumor TCR-seq. Durable clinical benefit meant progression-free survival longer than 6 months, and TCR features were also tested against progression-free and overall survival. On the study overall, not on this receptor specifically: A pretreatment peripheral blood TCR clonality below the median was linked to improved progression-free and overall survival. Because of the small sample size (n ≈ 31) and the many exploratory analyses performed, the results are intended to be regarded as hypothesis-generating. Among patients with durable benefit, tumor-associated TCR clones showed greater expansion in peripheral blood 3 weeks after treatment started (n ≈ 20, p = 0.022).

Each PCR received spiked-in synthetic TCR analog templates so that absolute template abundance could be estimated from read counts. The immunoSEQ assay was used to amplify TCRbeta CDR3 regions from genomic DNA with bias-controlled V and J gene primers. Sequencing of rearranged TCRbeta segments was done at approximately 20X coverage. The study's own analysis went as follows. Clustering was used to correct sequencing errors, and CDR3s were annotated against IMGT so that V, D and J genes could be assigned. Out-of-frame and stop-codon sequences were excluded, and only productive TCRbeta rearrangements were used in downstream analyses. To compute clonality, Shannon entropy was normalized by the log of the number of unique productive sequences and then subtracted from one. Clones differing between time points or between blood and tumor were identified by Fisher's exact test with Benjamini-Hochberg correction at adjusted p below 0.01. TCRdb carries this immuneACCESS record with in-frame sequences only. Its versions omit some clonotypes, under half of them owing to an unresolved V gene in the studies checked, with the rest unexplained. V and J calls and clone size are those listed in that table; D and trimming were worked out from the DNA. The sample table contains some 120,000 clones; only one count was recorded for about 91% of them. In total, the top ten clones hold less than 4.5% of the sample.

For CDR1 and CDR2, the germline V gene (reference sequence) lists MNHEY and SMNVEV. From cysteine to phenylalanine, the CDR3 is 16 amino acids long. Only the CDR3 DNA is retained, 48 bases long and in frame from the first base. V and J lose 3 bases and 5 bases, and a span of 17 bases separates them. The label giving this sample's time point can be read as: peripheral blood 6 weeks after treatment start. A total of around 30 patients with locally advanced or metastatic urothelial carcinoma, treated at Memorial Sloan Kettering on a trial protocol, made up the cohort. Peripheral blood mononuclear cells were collected pretreatment and during treatment, with between 1 and 8 total time points per patient. The Qiagen DNeasy Blood extraction kit was used to purify genomic DNA from total PBMCs and tumor samples. PBMCs were collected pretreatment and during treatment, and were isolated and stored as previously described.

Comment on this clone: The specificity of this receptor is unknown. Base qualities are not at hand, and no much larger clone is one base apart.

This specimen consisted of PBMCs, obtained around atezolizumab (anti-PD-L1) treatment. This sequence originates from a man between 60 and 70 years old with urothelial cancer. This chain is built from TRBV27 and TRBJ2-1, and the D gene may be TRBD1, 6 bases matching. The CDR3 reads CASSLGFGQPDNEQFF. The sequenced DNA: TGTGCCAGCAGTTTGGGATTTGGACAGCCAGACAATGAGCAGTTCTTC.